The rows below give T cell receptor beta chains drawn from one sample of a study of T cell repertoires in ileal Crohn's disease. TCRdb's copy holds only in-frame clones and misses some; the assay was immunoSEQ multiplex PCR. This sample has around 5,600 clones, with more than 75% found just once. The sequencing sample was made of ileal tissue. These receptors were obtained from an adult with Crohn's disease. CDR3s leave out the opening cysteine and the closing phenylalanine or tryptophan. The order of the fields is clone size, V gene, J gene, CDR3 protein. Clone size is not always given. Where it is, it says once, few, many or a class for expanded clones.

clone size: -; V gene: TRBV15; J gene: TRBJ2-7; CDR3 protein: ATSRDKGYEQY
clone size: -; V gene: TRBV15; J gene: TRBJ2-5; CDR3 protein: ATSRGGGYQETQY
clone size: -; V gene: TRBV29-1; J gene: TRBJ2-7; CDR3 protein: SVNSGTGVEQY
clone size: -; V gene: TRBV4-2; J gene: TRBJ1-1; CDR3 protein: ASSQDEGAEAF
clone size: -; V gene: TRBV5-6; J gene: TRBJ2-6; CDR3 protein: ASSLLQGPGANVLT
clone size: -; V gene: TRBV10-1; J gene: TRBJ1-1; CDR3 protein: ASSEGAHTEAF
clone size: -; V gene: TRBV27; J gene: TRBJ1-1; CDR3 protein: ASGDPRTEAF
clone size: once; V gene: TRBV19; J gene: TRBJ2-1; CDR3 protein: ASSSPFTSTDEQF
clone size: -; V gene: TRBV28; J gene: TRBJ1-2; CDR3 protein: ASGSPRQNYGYT
clone size: -; V gene: TRBV28; J gene: TRBJ1-2; CDR3 protein: ASYQGGIRGYT
clone size: once; V gene: TRBV28; J gene: TRBJ2-3; CDR3 protein: ASSFPQPGADTQY
clone size: -; V gene: TRBV5-5; J gene: TRBJ1-1; CDR3 protein: ASSLGANTEAF
clone size: -; V gene: TRBV7-7; J gene: TRBJ2-5; CDR3 protein: ASSLDRGRGETQY
clone size: -; V gene: TRBV7-9; J gene: TRBJ1-2; CDR3 protein: ASSLKGSNYGYT